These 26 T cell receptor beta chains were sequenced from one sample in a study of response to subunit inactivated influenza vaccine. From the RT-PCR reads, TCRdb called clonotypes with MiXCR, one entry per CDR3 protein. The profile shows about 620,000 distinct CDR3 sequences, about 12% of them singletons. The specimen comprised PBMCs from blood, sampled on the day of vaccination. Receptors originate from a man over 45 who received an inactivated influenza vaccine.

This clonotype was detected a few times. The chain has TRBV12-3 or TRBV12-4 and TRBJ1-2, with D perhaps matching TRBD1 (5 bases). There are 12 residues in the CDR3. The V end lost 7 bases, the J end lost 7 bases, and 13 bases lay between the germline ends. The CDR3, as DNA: TGTGCCAGCAACTTGGGGGGAACTGGCTACACCTTC. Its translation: CASNLGGTGYTF.

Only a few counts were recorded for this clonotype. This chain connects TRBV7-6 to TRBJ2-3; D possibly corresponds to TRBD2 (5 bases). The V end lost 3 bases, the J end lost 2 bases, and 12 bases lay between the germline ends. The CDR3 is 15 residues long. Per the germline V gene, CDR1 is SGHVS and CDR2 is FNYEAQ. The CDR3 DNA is TGTGCCAGCAGCTTTGTGTCGGGGTCCACAGATACGCAGTATTTT. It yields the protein CASSFVSGSTDTQYF. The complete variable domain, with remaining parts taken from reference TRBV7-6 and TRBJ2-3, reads GAGVSQSPRYKVTKRGQDVALRCDPISGHVSLYWYRQALGQGPEFLTYFNYEAQQDKSGLPNDRFSAERPEGSISTLTIQRTEQRDSAMYRCASSFVSGSTDTQYFGPGTRLTVL.

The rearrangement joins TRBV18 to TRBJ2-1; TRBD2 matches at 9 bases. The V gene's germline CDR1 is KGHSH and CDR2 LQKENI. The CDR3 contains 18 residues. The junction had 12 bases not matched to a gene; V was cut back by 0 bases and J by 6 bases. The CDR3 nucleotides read TGTGCCAGCTCACCACCGGGGGTAGCGGGAGTCATGGCCAATGAGCAGTTCTTC. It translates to CASSPPGVAGVMANEQFF.

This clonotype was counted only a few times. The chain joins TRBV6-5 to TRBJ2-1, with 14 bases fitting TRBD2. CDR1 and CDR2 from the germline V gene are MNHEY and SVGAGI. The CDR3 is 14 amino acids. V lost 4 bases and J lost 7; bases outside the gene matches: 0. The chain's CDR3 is CASSWTSGRNEQFF. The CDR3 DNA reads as TGTGCCAGCAGTTGGACTAGCGGGAGGAATGAGCAGTTCTTC.

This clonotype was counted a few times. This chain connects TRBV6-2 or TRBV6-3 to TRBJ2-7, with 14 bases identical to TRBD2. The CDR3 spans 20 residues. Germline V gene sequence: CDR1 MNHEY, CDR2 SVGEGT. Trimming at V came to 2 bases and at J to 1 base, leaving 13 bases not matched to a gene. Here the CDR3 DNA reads TGTGCCAGCAGTTACCGGACTAGCGGGAGGTCCTTGTATTATTCCTACGAGCAGTACTTC. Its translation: CASSYRTSGRSLYYSYEQYF.

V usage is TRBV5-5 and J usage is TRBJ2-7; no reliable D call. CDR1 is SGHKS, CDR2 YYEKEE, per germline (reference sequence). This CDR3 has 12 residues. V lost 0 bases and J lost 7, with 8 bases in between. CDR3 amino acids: CASSLAVREQYF. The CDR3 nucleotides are TGTGCCAGCAGCTTGGCGGTGAGGGAGCAGTACTTC.

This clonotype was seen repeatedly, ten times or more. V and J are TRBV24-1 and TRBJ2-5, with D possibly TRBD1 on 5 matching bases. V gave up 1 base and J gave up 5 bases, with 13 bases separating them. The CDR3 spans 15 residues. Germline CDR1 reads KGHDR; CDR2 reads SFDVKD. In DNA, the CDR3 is TGTGCCACCAGTGATTTTGGGCAGGGTCGGGAGACCCAGTACTTC. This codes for CATSDFGQGRETQYF.

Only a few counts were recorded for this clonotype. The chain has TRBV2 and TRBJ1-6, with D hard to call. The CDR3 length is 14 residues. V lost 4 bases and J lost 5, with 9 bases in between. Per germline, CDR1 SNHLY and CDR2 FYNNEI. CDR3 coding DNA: TGTGCCAGCAGTGTTGGGAGTAATAATTCACCCCTCCACTTT. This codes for CASSVGSNNSPLHF.

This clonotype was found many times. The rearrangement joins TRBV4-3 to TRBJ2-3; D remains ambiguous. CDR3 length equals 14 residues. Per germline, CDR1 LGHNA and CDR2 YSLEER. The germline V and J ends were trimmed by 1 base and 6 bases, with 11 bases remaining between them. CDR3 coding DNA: TGCGCCAGCAGCCAAGCTCTTTCTGGGGATACGCAGTATTTT. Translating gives CASSQALSGDTQYF.

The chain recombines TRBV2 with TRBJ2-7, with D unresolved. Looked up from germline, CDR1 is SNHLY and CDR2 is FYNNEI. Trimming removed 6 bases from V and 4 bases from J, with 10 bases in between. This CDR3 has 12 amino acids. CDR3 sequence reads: CASSVRAYEQYF. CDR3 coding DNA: TGTGCCAGCAGCGTACGGGCTTACGAGCAGTACTTC.

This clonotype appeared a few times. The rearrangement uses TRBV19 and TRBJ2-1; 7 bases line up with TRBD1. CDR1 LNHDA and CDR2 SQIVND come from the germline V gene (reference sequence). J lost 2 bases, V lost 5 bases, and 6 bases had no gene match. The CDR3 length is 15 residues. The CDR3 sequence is CASSLQGSAYNEQFF. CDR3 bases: TGTGCCAGTAGTTTACAGGGGAGCGCCTACAATGAGCAGTTCTTC.

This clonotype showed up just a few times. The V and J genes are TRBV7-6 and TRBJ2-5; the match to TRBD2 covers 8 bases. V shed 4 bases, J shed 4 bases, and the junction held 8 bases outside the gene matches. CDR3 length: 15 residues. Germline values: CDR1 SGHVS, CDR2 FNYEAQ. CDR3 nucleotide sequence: TGTGCCAGCAGCTCTAGACTAGCGAGCAGAGAGACCCAGTACTTC. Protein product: CASSSRLASRETQYF. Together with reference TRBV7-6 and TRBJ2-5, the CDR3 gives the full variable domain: GAGVSQSPRYKVTKRGQDVALRCDPISGHVSLYWYRQALGQGPEFLTYFNYEAQQDKSGLPNDRFSAERPEGSISTLTIQRTEQRDSAMYRCASSSRLASRETQYFGPGTRLLVL.

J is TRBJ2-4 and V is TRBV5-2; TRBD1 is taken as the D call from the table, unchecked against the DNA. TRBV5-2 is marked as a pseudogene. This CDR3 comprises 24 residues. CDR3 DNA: TGTGCCAGCAACGGACTTAGGAAGATAGTTCGGCTTCAGAGACAGGAGTTAGCCAAAAACATTCAGTACTTC. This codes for CASNGLRKIVRLQRQELAKNIQYF.

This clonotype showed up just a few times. CDR3 sequence: CASSQAQYTEAFF. In nucleotides, the CDR3 is TGTGCCAGCAGCCAAGCACAGTACACTGAAGCTTTCTTT. V gene TRBV4-2 combines with J gene TRBJ1-1; D unresolved. V lost 1 base to trimming and J lost 3 bases, with 6 bases between them. Germline V CDR1 and CDR2: LGHNA, YNFKEQ. The length of the CDR3 is 13 residues.

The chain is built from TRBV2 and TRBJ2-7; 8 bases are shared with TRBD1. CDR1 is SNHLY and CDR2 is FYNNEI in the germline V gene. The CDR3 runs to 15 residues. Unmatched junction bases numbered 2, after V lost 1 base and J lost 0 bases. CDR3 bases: TGTGCCAGCAGTGAAGACACAGGGGGCTCCTACGAGCAGTACTTC. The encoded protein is CASSEDTGGSYEQYF.

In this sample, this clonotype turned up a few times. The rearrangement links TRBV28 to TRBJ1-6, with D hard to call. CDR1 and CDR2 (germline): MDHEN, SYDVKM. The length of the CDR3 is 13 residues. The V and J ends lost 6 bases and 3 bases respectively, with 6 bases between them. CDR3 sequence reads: CASSGVYNSPLHF. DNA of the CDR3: TGTGCCAGCAGCGGGGTCTATAATTCACCCCTCCACTTT. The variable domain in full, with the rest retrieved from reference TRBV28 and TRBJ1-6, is DVKVTQSSRYLVKRTGEKVFLECVQDMDHENMFWYRQDPGLGLRLIYFSYDVKMKEKGDIPEGYSVSREKKERFSLILESASTNQTSMYLCASSGVYNSPLHFGNGTRLTVT.

CDR3: CASSQTQQGEQYF. Written as DNA, the CDR3 is TGTGCCAGCAGCCAAACTCAGCAAGGCGAGCAGTACTTC. The chain joins TRBV3-1 to TRBJ2-7, with D unclear. The V end was cut by 2 bases, the J end by 6 bases, with 11 bases between. Germline V gene lookup returns CDR1 LGHDT and CDR2 YNNKEL (reference sequence). The CDR3 runs to 13 residues.

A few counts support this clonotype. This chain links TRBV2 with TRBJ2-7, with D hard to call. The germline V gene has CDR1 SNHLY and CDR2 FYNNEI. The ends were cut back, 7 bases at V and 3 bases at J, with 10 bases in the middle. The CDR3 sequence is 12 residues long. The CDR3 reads CASTPARYEQYF. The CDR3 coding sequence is TGTGCCAGCACCCCAGCCCGCTACGAGCAGTACTTC.

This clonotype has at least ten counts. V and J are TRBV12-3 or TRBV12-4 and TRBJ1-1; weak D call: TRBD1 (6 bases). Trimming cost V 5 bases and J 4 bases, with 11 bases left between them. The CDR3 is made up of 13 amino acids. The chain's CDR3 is CASSLGTPTEAFF. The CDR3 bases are TGTGCCAGCAGTCTCGGGACACCCACTGAAGCTTTCTTT.

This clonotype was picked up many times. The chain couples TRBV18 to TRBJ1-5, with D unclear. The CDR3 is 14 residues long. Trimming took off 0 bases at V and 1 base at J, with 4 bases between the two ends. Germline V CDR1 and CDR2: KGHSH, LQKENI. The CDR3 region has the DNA TGTGCCAGCTCACCACCGGGGAGCAATCAGCCCCAGCATTTT. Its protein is CASSPPGSNQPQHF.

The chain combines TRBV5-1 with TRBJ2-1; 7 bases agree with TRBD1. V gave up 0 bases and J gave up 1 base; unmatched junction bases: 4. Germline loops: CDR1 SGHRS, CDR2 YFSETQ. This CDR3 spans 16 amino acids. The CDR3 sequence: CASSLGHRGSYNEQFF. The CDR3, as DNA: TGCGCCAGCAGCTTGGGCCACAGGGGATCCTACAATGAGCAGTTCTTC. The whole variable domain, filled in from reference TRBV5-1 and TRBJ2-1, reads KAGVTQTPRYLIKTRGQQVTLSCSPISGHRSVSWYQQTPGQGLQFLFEYFSETQRNKGNFPGRFSGRQFSNSRSEMNVSTLELGDSALYLCASSLGHRGSYNEQFFGPGTRLTVL.

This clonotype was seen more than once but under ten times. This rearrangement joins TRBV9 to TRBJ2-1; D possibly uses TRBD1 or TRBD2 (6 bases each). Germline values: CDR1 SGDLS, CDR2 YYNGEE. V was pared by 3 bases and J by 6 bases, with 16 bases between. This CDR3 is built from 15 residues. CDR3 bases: TGTGCCAGCAGCGGTGGGGGGCGTACCCGCAATGAGCAGTTCTTC. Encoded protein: CASSGGGRTRNEQFF.

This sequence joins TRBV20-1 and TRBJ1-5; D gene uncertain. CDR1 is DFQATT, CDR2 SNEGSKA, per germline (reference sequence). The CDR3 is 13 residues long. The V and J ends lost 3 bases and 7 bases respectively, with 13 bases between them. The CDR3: CSASAHSNQPQHF. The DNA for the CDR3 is TGCAGTGCTAGTGCCCACTCGAACCAGCCCCAGCATTTT.

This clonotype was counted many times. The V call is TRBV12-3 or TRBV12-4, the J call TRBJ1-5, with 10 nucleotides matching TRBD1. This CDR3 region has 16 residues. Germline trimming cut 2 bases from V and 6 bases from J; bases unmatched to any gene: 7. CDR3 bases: TGTGCCAGCAGTTTAATGTTGGGACAGGGGTCTCAGCCCCAGCATTTT. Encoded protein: CASSLMLGQGSQPQHF.

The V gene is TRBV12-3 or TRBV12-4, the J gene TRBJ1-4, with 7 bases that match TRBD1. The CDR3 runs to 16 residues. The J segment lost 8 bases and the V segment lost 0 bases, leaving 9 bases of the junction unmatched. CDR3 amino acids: CASSLARTGGAEKLFF. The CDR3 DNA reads TGTGCCAGCAGTTTAGCCAGGACAGGAGGGGCCGAAAAACTGTTTTTT.

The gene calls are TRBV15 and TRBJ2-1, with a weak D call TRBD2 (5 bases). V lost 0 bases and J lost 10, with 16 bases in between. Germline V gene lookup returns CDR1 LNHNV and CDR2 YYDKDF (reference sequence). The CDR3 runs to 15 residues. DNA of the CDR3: TGTGCCACCAGCAGAGATGGCGACCCGGGAAGGGAGCAGTTCTTC. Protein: CATSRDGDPGREQFF. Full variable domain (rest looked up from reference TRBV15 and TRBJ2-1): DAMVIQNPRYQVTQFGKPVTLSCSQTLNHNVMYWYQQKSSQAPKLLFHYYDKDFNNEADTPDNFQSRRPNTSFCFLDIRSPGLGDTAMYLCATSRDGDPGREQFFGPGTRLTVL.